This T cell receptor beta chain was captured by sequencing in a study of T-cell reconstitution after alpha-beta-depleted transplantation in children. Findings of the study overall: Certain patients had high TCRbeta diversity at day 60, and it came from recipient T cells and thymic progenitors that survived.

A library of TCRbeta sequences, prepared with unique molecular identifiers, was generated. TCRdb reanalysed the PCR reads using MiXCR and keeps one entry per CDR3 protein. The sample includes about 200,000 distinct CDR3 sequences, roughly 6.3% of them seen just once. This clonotype was counted many times. Its antigen is unknown. Per germline, CDR1 KGHSH and CDR2 LQKENI. Trimming left V 3 bases short and J 12 bases short, with 11 bases between. This CDR3 is built from 11 residues. This clonotype was sampled from a girl under three years old with combined immunodeficiency, due to receive a stem cell transplant. The source was PBMCs, collected before TCRalphabeta/CD19-depleted stem cell transplant. V is TRBV18 and J is TRBJ1-1; D is unresolved. The CDR3 DNA reads as TGTGCCAGCTCACCGGACGGCGAGCCTTTCTTT. This codes for CASSPDGEPFF.